The source of this T cell receptor (beta chain) is a study of control samples from healthy donors and cancer patients. TCRdb's table, derived via immunoSEQ multiplex PCR, lists solely in-frame clones and lacks some. The sample holds about 100,000 clones, approximately 92% seen once. Trimming removed 6 bases at V and 4 bases at J, with 19 bases between. This CDR3 contains 17 residues. Germline V gene lookup returns CDR1 KGHSH and CDR2 LQKENI. Comment on this clone: In the same sample, other DNA sequences code for this CDR3.

This chain connects TRBV18 to TRBJ2-6, with a tentative D call TRBD2 (5 bases). The sequence was collected from a human donor in good health. The donor label of this sample is uncertain. The source material was blood. CDR3 coding DNA: TGTGCCAGCTCCTCTAACCCAGGTCCGGGGGGGGCCAACGTCCTGACTTTC. Translation: CASSSNPGPGGANVLTF.